This T cell receptor (beta chain) was retrieved from a study of T-cell memory formation after mild COVID-19 (TCRdb year 2021). Notes on the research overall: TCR sequence clusters from the two donors were largely donor specific. In a couple of donors, T-cell clones that expanded and contracted after mild COVID-19 were tracked by sequencing TCRalpha and TCRbeta repertoires over time. The cohort comprised two young, previously healthy adult volunteers, one female and one male.

These reads were obtained on an Illumina NovaSeq 6000. Using 5'RACE with constant-segment primers, TCRalpha and TCRbeta cDNA libraries were constructed, with sample barcodes and unique molecular identifiers added in the process. RNA was extracted from every sample with Trizol reagent. Library amplification was performed in two PCR steps, and a second sample barcode and Illumina TruSeq adapters were introduced in the second step. Libraries were sequenced on an Illumina NovaSeq with 2 x 150 bp paired-end reads. Processing in the source paper ran as follows. Demultiplexing of reads and collapsing into UMI-guided consensus sequences were performed with migec v1.2.7. Using mixcr v2.1.11, UMI consensuses were aligned to TRA and TRB V and J templates and then assembled into clonotypes. A clonotype was counted as expanded or contracted only when both edgeR and NoisET called the clonotype significant, with the noise models trained on biological replicates. For edgeR calls, a false discovery rate-adjusted p below 0.01 and a log2 fold-change threshold of 1 were applied. As an exploratory analysis of dynamics, PCA with hierarchical clustering was applied to max-normalized trajectories of the 1000 most abundant clonotypes. The CD4 or CD8 phenotype of responding clones was assigned using the separately sequenced CD4+ and CD8+ repertoires. Using fastp at Q25 and MiXCR, TCRdb reprocessed the public reads and kept productive beta chains. Entries are consolidated by CDR3 protein sequence, retaining the most common genes and DNA. TCRdb, rather than the study authors, made the V and J calls. A total of roughly 400,000 distinct CDR3 sequences appear in this sample, about a sixth of them only once. The ten biggest clones cover 20% to 25% of the sample.

With respect to this clonotype: It lacks a known antigen. No base-level quality is on record; no much larger clone is a single base apart.

PBMCs were isolated by Ficoll-Paque density gradient centrifugation. General study outcomes and caveats: From day 15 to 85, contracting clones showed balanced CD4/CD8 phenotypes, whereas a second wave of clones that expanded from day 15 to 37 leaned towards CD4+. Some responding clones were found in pre-infection memory, which suggests that pre-existing cross-reactive memory T cells took part in the SARS-CoV-2 response. SARS-CoV-2 specificity was not confirmed for the second-wave clones peaking on day 37. Only two mild cases were covered by the study, and larger cohorts that include severe cases with pre-infection samples were considered necessary. Contracting CD4+ clones were located mainly in the CM and EM memory subsets, whereas CD8+ clones were found to be enriched in EMRA.

The CDR3, from cysteine to phenylalanine, totals 16 residues. This entry keeps only the CDR3 DNA: 48 bases, framed from base 1. For CDR1 and CDR2, the germline V gene (reference sequence) lists MNHNY and SVGAGI. Relative to germline, V is 6 bases shorter and J is 0 bases shorter, with 14 bases between their ends. The chain links TRBV6-6 with TRBJ1-4; no D segment can be confidently identified. The source material was PBMCs or a T cell subset sorted from them (not recorded which). The sequence came from a man aged 18 to 30 who had mild COVID-19 (a few samples of this study predate the infection). The sample titles of this study are shuffled in the database, so cell type and time point are left out; the donor was told from shared clones. This receptor has the CDR3 CASSPTRTATNEKLFF. The nucleotide sequence is TGTGCCAGCAGCCCGACTCGTACCGCAACTAATGAAAAACTGTTTTTT.